This T cell receptor (beta chain) was sequenced during a study of cytomegalovirus exposure and HLA in healthy donors. General study results and limits: Most subjects' HLA-A and HLA-B alleles were reportedly predicted from TCR beta sequences. The records held CMV serostatus as the only immune exposure information.

This PCR relied on a set of 60 Vbeta primers and 13 Jbeta primers. Profiled with immunoSEQ multiplex PCR; TCRdb holds only in-frame clones, not every one. The ten top clones account for 3.6%, within a sample of approximately 110,000 clones. Concerning this clone itself: Its antigen remains unidentified.

Germline CDR1 SEHNR, CDR2 FQNEAQ (reference sequence). Losses at the gene ends were 5 bases for V and 5 bases for J; bases not matched to a gene: 7. This CDR3 spans 15 amino acids. Each of the donors was a healthy bone marrow donor. The sample comprised PBMCs. The V call is TRBV7-9, the J call TRBJ2-7; TRBD2 agrees at 12 bases. The origin of this receptor is a man between 18 and 35 years old in good health and CMV-seronegative. The CDR3, as DNA: TGTGCCAGCAGCCTCCGACTAGCGGGAGAGAACGAGCAGTACTTC. The encoded protein is CASSLRLAGENEQYF.